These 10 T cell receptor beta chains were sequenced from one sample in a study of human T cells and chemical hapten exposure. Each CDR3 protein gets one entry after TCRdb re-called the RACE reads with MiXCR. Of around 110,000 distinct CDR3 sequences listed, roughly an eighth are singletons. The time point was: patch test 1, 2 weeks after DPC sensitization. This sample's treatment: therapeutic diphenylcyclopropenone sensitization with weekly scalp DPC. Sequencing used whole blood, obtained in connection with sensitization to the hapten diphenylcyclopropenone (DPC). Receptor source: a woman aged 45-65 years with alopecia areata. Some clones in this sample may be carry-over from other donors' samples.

CDR3 DNA sequence: TGTGCCAGCAGTCACCGACTAGCGGGAGTGTTGGCCCAGTACTTC. Residues: CASSHRLAGVLAQYF. The chain uses TRBV12-3 or TRBV12-4 and TRBJ2-5; 12 positions agree with TRBD2. The V segment lost 5 bases and the J segment 9 bases; nucleotides outside the gene matches: 10. This CDR3 is 15 amino acids long.

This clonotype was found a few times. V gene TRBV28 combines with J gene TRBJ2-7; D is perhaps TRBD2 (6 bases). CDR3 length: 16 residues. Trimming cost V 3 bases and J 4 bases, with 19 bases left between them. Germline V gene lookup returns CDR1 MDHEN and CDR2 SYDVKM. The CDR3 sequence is CASSFISRDSSYEQYF. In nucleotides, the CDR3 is TGTGCCAGCAGTTTTATCTCCCGGGACTCTTCATACGAGCAGTACTTC.

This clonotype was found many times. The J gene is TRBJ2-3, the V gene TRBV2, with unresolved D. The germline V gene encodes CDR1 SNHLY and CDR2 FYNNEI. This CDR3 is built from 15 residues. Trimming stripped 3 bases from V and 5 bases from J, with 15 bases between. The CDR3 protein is CASSEWADLGDTQYF. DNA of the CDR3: TGTGCCAGCAGTGAGTGGGCAGATCTTGGAGATACGCAGTATTTT.

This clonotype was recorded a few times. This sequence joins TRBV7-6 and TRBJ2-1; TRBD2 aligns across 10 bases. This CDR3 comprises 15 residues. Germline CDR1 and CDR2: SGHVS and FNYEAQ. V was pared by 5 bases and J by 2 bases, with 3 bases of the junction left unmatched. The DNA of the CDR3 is TGTGCCAGCAGCGCGCTAGCGGGAGCCTACAATGAGCAGTTCTTC. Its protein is CASSALAGAYNEQFF.

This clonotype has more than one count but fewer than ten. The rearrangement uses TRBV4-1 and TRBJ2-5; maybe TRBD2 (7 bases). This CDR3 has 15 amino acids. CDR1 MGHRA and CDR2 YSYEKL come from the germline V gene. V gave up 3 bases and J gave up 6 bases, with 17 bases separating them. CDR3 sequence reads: CASSHWGGGGQTQYF. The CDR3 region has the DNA TGCGCCAGCAGCCACTGGGGGGGCGGGGGCCAGACCCAGTACTTC.

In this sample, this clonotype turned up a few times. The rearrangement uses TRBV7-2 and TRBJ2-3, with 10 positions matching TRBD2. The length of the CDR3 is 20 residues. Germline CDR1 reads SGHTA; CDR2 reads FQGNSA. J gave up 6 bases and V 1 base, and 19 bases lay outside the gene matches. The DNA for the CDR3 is TGTGCCAGCAGCTTAGTTTCGGCTCGGGCTAGCGGGAGACGTAGGGATACGCAGTATTTT. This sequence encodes CASSLVSARASGRRRDTQYF.

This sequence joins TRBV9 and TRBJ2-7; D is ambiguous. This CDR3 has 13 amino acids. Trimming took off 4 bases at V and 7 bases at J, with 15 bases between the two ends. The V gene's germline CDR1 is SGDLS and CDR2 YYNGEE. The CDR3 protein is CASSPADPSEQYF. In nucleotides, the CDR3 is TGTGCCAGCAGCCCCGCTGACCCTAGTGAGCAGTACTTC.

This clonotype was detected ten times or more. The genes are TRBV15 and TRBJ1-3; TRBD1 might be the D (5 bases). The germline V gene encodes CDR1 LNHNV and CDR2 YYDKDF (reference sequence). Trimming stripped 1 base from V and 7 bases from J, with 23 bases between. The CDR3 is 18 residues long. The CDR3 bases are TGTGCCACCAGCAGAGCTCGCCGCGGGGGTTCCCCGGGGAACACCATATATTTT. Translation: CATSRARRGGSPGNTIYF.

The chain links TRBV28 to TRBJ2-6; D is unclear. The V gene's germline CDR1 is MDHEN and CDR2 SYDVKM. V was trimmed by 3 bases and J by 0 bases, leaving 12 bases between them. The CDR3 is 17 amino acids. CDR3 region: CASSFWQQSSGANVLTF. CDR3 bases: TGTGCCAGCAGTTTCTGGCAGCAAAGCTCTGGGGCCAACGTCCTGACTTTC.

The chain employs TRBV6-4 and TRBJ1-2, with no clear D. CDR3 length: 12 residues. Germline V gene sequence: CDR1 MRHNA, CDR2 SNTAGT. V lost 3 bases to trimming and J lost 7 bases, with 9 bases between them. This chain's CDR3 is CASSDRRTGYTF. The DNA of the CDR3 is TGTGCCAGCAGTGATAGGCGGACTGGCTACACCTTC.